A single T cell receptor (beta chain) is shown here with its context. The target of this receptor is not known. No per-base quality is available; no much larger clone lies one base away. This record belongs to a study of shared clonotypes between healthy human individuals (dated by TCRdb to the early 2020s). In terms of the full investigation: The cohort comprised a couple of women and a few men aged 18 to 49 years. To increase sequencing depth and limit assay-specific biases, TCR repertoire library preparation and sequencing were carried out by different laboratories using diverse techniques. Leukapheresis yielded between about 0.9 and 9 billion PBMCs per donor. To estimate repertoire size and how much clonotype sharing occurs between individuals, the study deeply sequenced the blood TCR repertoires of five healthy adults. For each donor, CD4 naive and CD4 memory were each run on three plates, CD8 naive on two plates, and CD8 memory on one plate. What the authors observed across the whole study: The small number of donors limited the genetic and exposure-history diversity represented. Estimated clonotype richness was generally larger for naive than for memory subsets. Compared with non-shared clonotypes, the clonotypes found in all four sorted-subset donors had higher generation probabilities. Across a few donors, around 5% of naive CD4, roughly 3.5% of naive CD8, 2.3% of memory CD4, and roughly 0.41% of memory CD8 clonotypes were shared. Incomplete sequencing was indicated by rarefaction of sorted-subset datasets, despite the large sequencing depth. Based on pairwise subsampling, the degree of clonotype sharing among donors was expected to be affected by sequencing depth. Only blood was sampled, and tissue TCR repertoires likely differ from those in blood.

TCR CDR3 regions were amplified from genomic DNA by multiplex PCR using the deep immunoSEQ assay. For each cell subset, the extracted genomic DNA was distributed evenly across all wells of several immunoSEQ 96-well plates, and each plate served as one replicate. For sorted subsets, approximately 190 ng genomic DNA, equal to about 30,000 T cell genomes, was loaded into each replicate PCR. The purified libraries were quantified using a Qubit 3.0 fluorometer, sized with a Bioanalyzer 2100, and then quantified again using the KAPA Library Quantification kit. Every immunoSEQ 96-well plate was sequenced on a dedicated single-read 150-cycle Illumina NextSeq 550 flow cell. Per the authors' processing: Because only junctional sequences without quality scores were contained in the immunoSEQ output, filtering matching that applied to full-length reads could not be performed. Sequences were annotated with PyIR, a Python wrapper for IgBLAST v1.9, and V/J genes and CDR3 were assigned using IMGT germline references. Any read was removed if the V/J assignment was weak (E-value above 1e-6), the CDR3 was missing, or the read contained stop codons, out-of-frame junctions, or ambiguous translated residues. V3J clonotypes were defined by identical inferred V gene, J gene, and CDR3 amino acid sequence. Percentage overlap between repertoires was calculated by dividing the number of shared unique clonotypes by the size of the smaller repertoire. Repertoire richness was assessed with RTK rarefaction, the Chao1 estimator, and Recon v2.1 estimates of unobserved clonotypes. OLGA was used to compute generation probabilities for all TCRbeta clonotypes that the gDNA method yielded from a few donors. TCRdb's version of the immuneACCESS table is confined to in-frame rearrangements and falls short of the full clone set. An unresolved V gene accounts for under half of the shortfall where checked; the remainder is of unknown origin. V, J and clone size were drawn from that table, and D and trimming were deduced from the DNA. Counted in this sample were about 800,000 clones; 90% to 97% of them appeared once. Less than 0.3% of the sample is held by the ten biggest clonotypes.

The CDR1 and CDR2 encoded by the germline V gene (reference sequence) are SEHNR and FQNEAQ. Its CDR3 holds 17 amino acids, cysteine through phenylalanine. Of all the DNA, just the CDR3 is kept, 51 bases in frame from base 1. V lost 5 bases and J lost 4 bases, and the count of bases not matched to a germline gene is 10. For the CD8 naive samples, CD45RO-negative cells were positively selected for CCR7, yielding a CD45RA+CCR7+ population from which TemRA cells were excluded. The donors were healthy, HIV-negative adults who had no recently reported acute infections or vaccinations. Only Caucasian adults living in Nashville, Tennessee, USA were represented among the donors. Blood was collected by leukapheresis, and PBMCs were isolated by Ficoll-Histopaque density gradient centrifugation and then cryopreserved in liquid nitrogen vapor phase. Purity and quantity of every magnetically sorted T cell population were checked by analytical flow cytometry. Each sorted fraction had its genomic DNA isolated and then quantified by UV absorbance on a Nanodrop 2000c.

The sequence came from a man under 40 in good health. The specimen sequenced was naive CD8+ T cells sorted from blood. Interpreted using the paper, the cell subset or site label stands for: CD45RA+CCR7+. The chain was built from TRBV7-9 and TRBJ2-2, and TRBD2 aligns with 10 junction nucleotides. The DNA sequence reads TGTGCCAGCAGCCCGCGGACTAGCGGAGCCTTCACCGGGGAGCTGTTTTTT. Its protein product is CASSPRTSGAFTGELFF.